One and the same sample provided the 7 T cell receptor beta chains below, sequenced in a study of cytomegalovirus exposure and HLA in healthy donors. PCR involved 60 Vbeta and 13 Jbeta primers. Assay: immunoSEQ multiplex PCR; the TCRdb copy retains only in-frame clones and omits some. The table has 160,000 or so clones, 80% to 90% seen once. The source material was PBMCs. The receptors derive from a man in his forties or fifties in good health and CMV-seropositive.

A note on this clone: This specimen includes other DNA sequences encoding the same CDR3. The V gene is TRBV5-4, the J gene TRBJ2-5; 9 bases align to TRBD1. CDR1 SGHNT and CDR2 YYREEE come from the germline V gene (reference sequence). V was clipped by 4 bases and J by 2 bases; unmatched bases: 3. The CDR3 totals 14 residues. This CDR3 is CASSPGQGQETQYF. CDR3 DNA sequence: TGTGCCAGCAGCCCAGGACAGGGGCAAGAGACCCAGTACTTC.

The gene calls are TRBV10-2 and TRBJ2-7, with 11 bases aligning to TRBD2. V shed 8 bases, J shed 3 bases, and the junction held 6 bases outside the gene matches. CDR1 and CDR2 from the germline V gene are WSHSY and SAAADI. The length of the CDR3 is 14 residues. CDR3 sequence (DNA): TGCGCCAGCTCAAAGGGACTAGCGGACTACGAGCAGTACTTC. Residues: CASSKGLADYEQYF.

This chain links TRBV15 with TRBJ2-7; 7 bases are shared with TRBD1. The CDR3 extends over 16 amino acids. After removal of 0 bases from V and 2 bases from J, the junction contained 7 bases not matched to a gene. CDR1 is LNHNV and CDR2 is YYDKDF in the germline V gene (reference sequence). The CDR3 bases are TGTGCCACCAGCAGAGACCGGGCAGGGGGAACCTACGAGCAGTACTTC. It is translated as CATSRDRAGGTYEQYF.

This chain joins TRBV11-1 and TRBJ1-1; TRBD1 is a possible D gene (5 bases). The germline V gene has CDR1 SGHAT and CDR2 FQDESV (reference sequence). The CDR3 covers 15 residues. The ends were cut back, 1 base at V and 1 base at J, with 10 bases in the middle. The CDR3 sequence is CASSLERGKNTEAFF. As DNA, the CDR3 is TGTGCCAGCAGCTTAGAACGGGGGAAGAACACTGAAGCTTTCTTT.

In nucleotides, the CDR3 is TGTGCCAGCAGTTTAACACAGGGGGCAACTTTCTTT. It translates to CASSLTQGATFF. The genes are TRBV27 and TRBJ1-1, with 9 bases that match TRBD1. Germline CDR1 reads MNHEY; CDR2 reads SMNVEV (reference sequence). V trimming: 2 bases; J trimming: 12 bases; junction bases outside the gene matches: 4. This CDR3 comprises 12 residues.

The V gene is TRBV2, the J gene TRBJ2-1, with TRBD2 identical over 8 bases. Germline V gene lookup returns CDR1 SNHLY and CDR2 FYNNEI. This CDR3 spans 12 amino acids. After removal of 8 bases from V and 9 bases from J, the junction contained 6 bases not matched to a gene. Here the CDR3 reads CASGGTRGEQFF. As DNA, the CDR3 is TGTGCCAGCGGGGGGACTAGAGGTGAGCAGTTCTTC.

This sequence joins TRBV7-8 and TRBJ2-1; D may be TRBD2 (5 bases). V lost 5 bases to trimming and J lost 0 bases, with 11 bases between them. Germline V lookup: CDR1 SGHVS, CDR2 FQNEAQ. The length of the CDR3 is 15 residues. The CDR3 sequence: CASSRSGSSYNEQFF. The CDR3 DNA is TGTGCCAGCAGCAGGAGTGGGAGCTCCTACAATGAGCAGTTCTTC.